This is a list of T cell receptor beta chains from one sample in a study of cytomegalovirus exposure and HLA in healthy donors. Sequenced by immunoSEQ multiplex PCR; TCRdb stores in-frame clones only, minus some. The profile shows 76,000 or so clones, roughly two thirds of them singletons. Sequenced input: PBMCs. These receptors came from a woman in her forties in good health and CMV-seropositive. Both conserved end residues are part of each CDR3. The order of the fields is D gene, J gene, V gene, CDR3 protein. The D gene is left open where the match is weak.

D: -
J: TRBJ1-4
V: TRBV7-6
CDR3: CASSLERGESEKLFF

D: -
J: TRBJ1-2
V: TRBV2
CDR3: CASSEWRAARYGYTF

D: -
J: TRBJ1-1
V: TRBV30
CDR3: CAWFFNTEAFF

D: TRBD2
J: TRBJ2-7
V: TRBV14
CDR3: CASSPGLAELYEQYF

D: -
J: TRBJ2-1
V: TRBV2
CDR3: CASSLPGTGEQFF

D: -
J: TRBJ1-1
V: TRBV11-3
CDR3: CASSLDGAAQAFF

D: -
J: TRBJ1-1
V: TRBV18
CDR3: CASSGGNTEAFF

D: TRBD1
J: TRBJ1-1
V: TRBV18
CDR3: CASSAPGQENTEAFF

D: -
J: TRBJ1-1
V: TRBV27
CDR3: CASSLLYSPNTEAFF

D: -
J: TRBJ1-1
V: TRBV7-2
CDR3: CASSLTAKAFF

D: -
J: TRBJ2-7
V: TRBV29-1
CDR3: CSVEDNTYEQYF

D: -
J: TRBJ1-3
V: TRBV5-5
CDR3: CASSLDTTSGNTIYF

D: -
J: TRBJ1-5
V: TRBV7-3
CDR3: CASTTQPQHF

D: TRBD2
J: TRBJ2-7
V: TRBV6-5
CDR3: CASSPLGLTEQYF

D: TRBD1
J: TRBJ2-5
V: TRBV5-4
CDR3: CASSPGTGRFDGETQYF

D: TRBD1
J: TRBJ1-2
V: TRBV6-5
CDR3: CASSYSSGQEGGYTF

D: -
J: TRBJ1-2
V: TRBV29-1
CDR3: CSVLTGPNYGYTF

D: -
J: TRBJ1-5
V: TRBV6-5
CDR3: CASSYQTGQGPQHF

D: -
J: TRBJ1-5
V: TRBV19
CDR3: CASSTNRDTPPQHF

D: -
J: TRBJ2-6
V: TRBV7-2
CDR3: CASSLDTGALVLTF

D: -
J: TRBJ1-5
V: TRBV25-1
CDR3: CASSESGKPQHF

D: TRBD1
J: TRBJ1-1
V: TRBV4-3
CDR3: CASSLGQGDTEAFF

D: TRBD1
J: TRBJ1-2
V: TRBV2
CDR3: CASSATGENYGYTF

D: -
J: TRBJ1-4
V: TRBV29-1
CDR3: CSVRKGKNEKLFF

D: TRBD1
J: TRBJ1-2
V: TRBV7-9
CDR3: CASSPQGAGYTF

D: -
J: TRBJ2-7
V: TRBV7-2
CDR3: CASSLTRDSSYEQYF

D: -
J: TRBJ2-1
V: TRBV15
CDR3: CATSRGQELYNEQFF

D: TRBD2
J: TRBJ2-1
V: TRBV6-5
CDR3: CASTTSRGRVGEQFF

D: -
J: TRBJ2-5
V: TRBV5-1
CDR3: CASRGEAASETQYF

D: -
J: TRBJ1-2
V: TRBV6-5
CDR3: CASSLHSWEAGYTF

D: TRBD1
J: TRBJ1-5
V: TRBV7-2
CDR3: CASSLRRGQGAHWPQHF

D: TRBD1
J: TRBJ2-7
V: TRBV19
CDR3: CASNQGAGEQYF

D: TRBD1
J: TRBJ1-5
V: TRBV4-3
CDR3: CASSRGVGQGNQPQHF

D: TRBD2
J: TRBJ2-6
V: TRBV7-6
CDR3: CASSFPLAGGYSGANVLTF

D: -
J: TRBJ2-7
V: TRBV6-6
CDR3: CASSYLGVGDEQYF